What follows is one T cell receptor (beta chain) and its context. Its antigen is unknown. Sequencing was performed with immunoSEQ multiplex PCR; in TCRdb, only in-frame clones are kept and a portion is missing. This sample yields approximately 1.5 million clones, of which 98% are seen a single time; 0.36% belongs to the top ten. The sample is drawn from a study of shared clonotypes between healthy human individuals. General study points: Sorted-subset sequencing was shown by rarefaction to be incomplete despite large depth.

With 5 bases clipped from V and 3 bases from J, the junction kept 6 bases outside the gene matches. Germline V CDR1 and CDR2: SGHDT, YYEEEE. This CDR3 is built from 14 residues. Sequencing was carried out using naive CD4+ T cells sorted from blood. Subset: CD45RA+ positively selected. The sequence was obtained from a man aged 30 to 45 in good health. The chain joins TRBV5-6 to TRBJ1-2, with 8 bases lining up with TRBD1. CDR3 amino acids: CASRSGGEDYGYTF. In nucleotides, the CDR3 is TGTGCCAGCAGATCAGGGGGCGAAGACTATGGCTACACCTTC.